Below, 28 T cell receptor beta chains from the same sample are listed, as sequenced in a study of blood T cells in healthy people across ages. A second roughly 6 to 12 cycle PCR used barcoded and J-beta primers. TCRdb analysed the 5' RACE reads with MiXCR anew, one entry per CDR3 protein. The repertoire includes about 1.5 million distinct CDR3 sequences, approximately 42% of them detected once, and under 5% sits in the top ten. The sequencing sample was made of blood. These receptors were taken from a woman aged 18-29 years in good health.

V gene TRBV5-1 combines with J gene TRBJ1-1; D may be TRBD1 (6 bases). CDR3 length: 14 amino acids. V lost 3 bases to trimming and J lost 3 bases, with 12 bases between them. Germline CDR1 is SGHRS and CDR2 is YFSETQ. The CDR3, as DNA: TGCGCCAGCAGCTCTGGGGGCGCGGACACTGAAGCTTTCTTT. It codes for CASSSGGADTEAFF.

There are many counts of this clonotype. This chain uses TRBV4-2 with TRBJ2-1, with 13 bases that match TRBD2. J lost 8 bases, V lost 3 bases, and 7 bases had no gene match. The CDR3 runs to 16 residues. Germline V lookup: CDR1 LGHNA, CDR2 YNFKEQ. CDR3 sequence reads: CASSQALAGGPDEQFF. In DNA, the CDR3 is TGTGCCAGCAGCCAGGCACTAGCGGGAGGGCCAGATGAGCAGTTCTTC.

The rearrangement joins TRBV5-1 to TRBJ1-2, with D hard to call. Trimming shortened V by 0 bases and J by 1 base, and 10 bases separated the two germline ends. Germline V gives CDR1 SGHRS, CDR2 YFSETQ. CDR3 length: 15 residues. CDR3 coding DNA: TGCGCCAGCAGCTTGGGTCCGGGGATTAACTATGGCTACACCTTC. Translated, it gives CASSLGPGINYGYTF. The full variable domain, its missing parts supplied by reference TRBV5-1 and TRBJ1-2, is KAGVTQTPRYLIKTRGQQVTLSCSPISGHRSVSWYQQTPGQGLQFLFEYFSETQRNKGNFPGRFSGRQFSNSRSEMNVSTLELGDSALYLCASSLGPGINYGYTFGSGTRLTVV.

V usage is TRBV2 and J usage is TRBJ2-3; perhaps TRBD2 as D (6 bases). Trimming removed 7 bases at V and 3 bases at J, with 14 bases between. The germline V gene has CDR1 SNHLY and CDR2 FYNNEI. The CDR3 length is 14 residues. Written as DNA, the CDR3 is TGTGCCAGCAACGCACCGGGACTTACAGATACGCAGTATTTT. Protein product: CASNAPGLTDTQYF.

V gene TRBV20-1 combines with J gene TRBJ1-1; D might be TRBD1 (6 bases). Deletions cut 1 base from V and 3 bases from J, with 15 bases between. This CDR3 is built from 15 residues. CDR1 is DFQATT, CDR2 SNEGSKA, per germline (reference sequence). The CDR3 here is CSARGVRGGDTEAFF. As DNA, the CDR3 is TGCAGTGCTAGAGGCGTCCGAGGGGGGGACACTGAAGCTTTCTTT.

This clonotype has at least ten counts. This chain connects TRBV12-3 or TRBV12-4 to TRBJ2-1; D possibly corresponds to TRBD2 (5 bases). Trimming took off 3 bases at V and 5 bases at J, with 8 bases between the two ends. This CDR3 is 13 amino acids long. CDR3 loop: CASSFDGNNEQFF. The CDR3 DNA follows: TGTGCCAGCAGTTTTGACGGGAACAATGAGCAGTTCTTC.

The chain employs TRBV18 and TRBJ1-5, with TRBD1 matching 10 bases. There are 15 residues in the CDR3. Germline loops: CDR1 KGHSH, CDR2 LQKENI. Losses at the gene ends were 3 bases for V and 6 bases for J; bases not matched to a gene: 5. CDR3 nucleotide sequence: TGTGCCAGCTCACCTACCGGGACAGGGGTTCAGCCCCAGCATTTT. This encodes CASSPTGTGVQPQHF.

This clonotype was picked up many times. The J gene is TRBJ2-2, the V gene TRBV18, with D uncertain. CDR3 size: 12 residues. Per the germline V gene, CDR1 is KGHSH and CDR2 is LQKENI. V shed 2 bases and J shed 5 bases, with 3 bases lying between them. As DNA, the CDR3 is TGTGCCAGCTCACCAAGAACCGGGGAGCTGTTTTTT. Translation: CASSPRTGELFF.

This clonotype has ten or more counts. This chain uses TRBV29-1 with TRBJ1-2; 9 bases are shared with TRBD1. The CDR3 has 14 residues. Per the germline V gene, CDR1 is SQVTM and CDR2 is ANQGSEA. Trimming at V came to 6 bases and at J to 3 bases, leaving 8 bases not matched to a gene. CDR3 sequence reads: CSVEQGARHYGYTF. In DNA form, the CDR3 reads TGCAGCGTAGAACAGGGGGCTCGTCACTATGGCTACACCTTC.

The chain couples TRBV5-1 to TRBJ2-1; no definite D call. Germline V gene sequence: CDR1 SGHRS, CDR2 YFSETQ. The CDR3 covers 14 residues. V lost 0 bases and J 4 bases, leaving 8 bases between the germline ends. The CDR3 coding sequence is TGCGCCAGCAGCTTGGCCAGCCCATACAATGAGCAGTTCTTC. Its translation: CASSLASPYNEQFF.

This clonotype appeared a single time. The rearrangement joins TRBV3-1 to TRBJ2-5, with a weak D call TRBD2 (6 bases). The CDR3 sequence is 14 residues long. Trimming took 3 bases from V and 11 from J, leaving 19 bases between them. Looked up from germline, CDR1 is LGHDT and CDR2 is YNNKEL (reference sequence). The CDR3 reads CASSHLGGKEEQYF. CDR3 in DNA: TGTGCCAGCAGCCACCTTGGGGGGAAAGAGGAGCAGTACTTC.

This clonotype was counted only a few times. The chain is built from TRBV4-3 and TRBJ2-1; D may be TRBD1 or TRBD2 (5 bases each). Germline assignment: CDR1 LGHNA and CDR2 YSLEER. CDR3 length: 15 amino acids. The V end was cut by 1 base, the J end by 7 bases, with 14 bases between. CDR3 sequence (DNA): TGCGCCAGCAGCCAAGGAACGGGACGGGTGAATGAGCAGTTCTTC. Residues: CASSQGTGRVNEQFF.

The chain recombines TRBV10-3 with TRBJ2-5, with D unresolved. The end of the DNA aligns better with TRBJ2-7, so the J call may be wrong. CDR3 length: 9 residues. Germline V lookup: CDR1 ENHRY, CDR2 SYGVKD. In DNA, the CDR3 is TGTGCCGCCGGACACGAGCAGTACTTC. This translates into CAAGHEQYF.

The chain recombines TRBV4-1 with TRBJ1-2; 8 nucleotides agree with TRBD1. This CDR3 is 14 amino acids long. With V trimmed by 5 bases and J by 4 bases, 6 bases remained unmatched. Looked up from germline, CDR1 is MGHRA and CDR2 is YSYEKL. The CDR3 region is CASSSPGGVYGYTF. CDR3 DNA sequence: TGCGCCAGCAGCTCTCCAGGGGGCGTCTATGGCTACACCTTC.

This clonotype was seen a single time. The rearrangement joins TRBV27 to TRBJ1-2, with 8 bases that match TRBD1. With 5 bases clipped from V and 8 bases from J, the junction kept 7 bases outside the gene matches. Germline CDR1 reads MNHEY; CDR2 reads SMNVEV (reference sequence). The CDR3 consists of 13 residues. For the CDR3, the DNA is TGTGCCAGCAGTCCCCAGGGGGCGCGGGGCTACACCTTC. This translates into CASSPQGARGYTF.

The chain carries TRBV7-2 and TRBJ2-7, with D unclear. CDR1 SGHTA and CDR2 FQGNSA come from the germline V gene. Between the trimmed V and J ends, which lost 5 bases and 3 bases, there was a span of 11 bases. This CDR3 has 13 amino acids. In DNA form, the CDR3 reads TGTGCCAGCAGCGAAAAAAGGTTCTACGAGCAGTACTTC. Amino acid sequence: CASSEKRFYEQYF.

The CDR3 region has the DNA TGTGCCACCAGGGTCACTAGCTTTTACAATGAGCAGTTCTTC. Its translation is CATRVTSFYNEQFF. The chain joins TRBV15 to TRBJ2-1; D possibly corresponds to TRBD2 (6 bases). CDR1 and CDR2 from the germline V gene are LNHNV and YYDKDF (reference sequence). Trimming took 6 bases from V and 4 from J, leaving 13 bases between them. CDR3 length: 14 amino acids.

This sequence joins TRBV6-4 and TRBJ2-2; D is ambiguous. CDR3 length: 14 residues. V was pared by 6 bases and J by 6 bases, with 14 bases between. Germline-derived CDR1 and CDR2 are MRHNA and SNTAGT. The CDR3: CASSQNLAAGELFF. In nucleotides, the CDR3 is TGTGCCAGCAGCCAAAATCTCGCCGCCGGGGAGCTGTTTTTT.

V gene TRBV6-2 or TRBV6-3 combines with J gene TRBJ1-2; D is unresolved. Germline assignment: CDR1 MNHEY and CDR2 SVGEGT. CDR3 length: 13 amino acids. V was trimmed by 4 bases and J by 4 bases, leaving 10 bases between them. CDR3 in amino acids: CASSSAGAYGYTF. Written as DNA, the CDR3 is TGTGCCAGCAGTTCCGCAGGAGCCTATGGCTACACCTTC.

The chain combines TRBV9 with TRBJ2-5, with unresolved D. The CDR3 is 13 residues long. CDR1 and CDR2 from the germline V gene are SGDLS and YYNGEE. V dropped 4 bases and J dropped 0 bases, with 7 bases sitting between them. The DNA for the CDR3 is TGTGCCAGCAGCTCCCCGTACCAAGAGACCCAGTACTTC. It yields the protein CASSSPYQETQYF.

The genes are TRBV20-1 and TRBJ2-1; 8 bases match TRBD2. CDR1 and CDR2 from the germline V gene are DFQATT and SNEGSKA (reference sequence). The CDR3 consists of 14 residues. V lost 2 bases and J lost 9; bases outside the gene matches: 9. DNA for the CDR3: TGCAGTGCTAGATGGGGCGGGGGGTACGGTGAGCAGTTCTTC. Its translation: CSARWGGGYGEQFF.

The rearrangement joins TRBV27 to TRBJ2-7, with D possibly being TRBD2 (5 bases). Germline CDR1 MNHEY, CDR2 SMNVEV (reference sequence). This CDR3 is 14 amino acids long. Trimming stripped 5 bases from V and 0 bases from J, with 11 bases between. DNA of the CDR3: TGTGCCAGCAGTATTACGGGATCCTCCTACGAGCAGTACTTC. Translating it yields CASSITGSSYEQYF.

V usage is TRBV27 and J usage is TRBJ2-4; D may be TRBD2 (7 bases). Gene TRBJ2-7 matches the end of the DNA better, so the J call may be wrong. Germline V gene sequence: CDR1 MNHEY, CDR2 SMNVEV (reference sequence). This CDR3 contains 15 residues. The CDR3 DNA follows: TGTGCCAGCAGTTCGGGGGGCCCTCACTCCTACGAGCAGTACTTC. It is translated as CASSSGGPHSYEQYF.

This clonotype was recorded a few times. The DNA of the CDR3 is TGTGCCAGCAGCTTAGAAGGTAGCAGGGGCCACGAGCAGTACTTC. It specifies CASSLEGSRGHEQYF. This chain connects TRBV7-2 to TRBJ2-7, with D perhaps matching TRBD1 (6 bases). This CDR3 spans 15 amino acids. Germline V lookup: CDR1 SGHTA, CDR2 FQGNSA. V dropped 1 base and J dropped 5 bases, with 15 bases sitting between them.

The V call is TRBV4-1, the J call TRBJ1-4; tentatively, D is TRBD1 (5 bases). Trimming removed 2 bases from V and 8 bases from J, with 12 bases in between. The CDR3 is 14 amino acids. Germline V gene data show CDR1 as MGHRA and CDR2 as YSYEKL. The CDR3: CASSQLGVGEKLFF. The CDR3 DNA is TGCGCCAGCAGCCAATTGGGGGTAGGGGAAAAACTGTTTTTT.

The chain has TRBV20-1 and TRBJ1-1; no reliable D call. CDR1 DFQATT and CDR2 SNEGSKA come from the germline V gene (reference sequence). V lost 0 bases and J 1 base, leaving 12 bases between the germline ends. The CDR3 has 15 residues. The CDR3 DNA reads TGCAGTGCTAGAGATCAAAGGATACAGAACACTGAAGCTTTCTTT. Translation gives CSARDQRIQNTEAFF.

This clonotype was recorded a few times. V usage is TRBV29-1 and J usage is TRBJ1-1, with a tentative D call TRBD1 (6 bases). The CDR3 loop spans 13 amino acids. V lost 5 bases and J 3 bases, leaving 13 bases between the germline ends. Germline assignment: CDR1 SQVTM and CDR2 ANQGSEA. CDR3 protein: CSVRTERYTEAFF. CDR3 DNA sequence: TGCAGCGTTAGGACAGAGAGGTACACTGAAGCTTTCTTT.

The chain recombines TRBV21-1 with TRBJ2-4; the D segment call TRBD1 is taken from the table without a DNA check. The DNA matches TRBJ2-7 better at its end, which makes the J call doubtful. TRBV21-1 represents a pseudogene. The CDR3 has 16 residues. The CDR3 DNA sequence: TGTACCAGCAGCAAAGCGGGCACAGGGGGGTGCAACGAGCAGTACTTC. Protein sequence: CTSSKAGTGGCNEQYF.